The 3 T cell receptor beta chains presented below share a single source sample, sequenced in a study of shared clonotypes between healthy human individuals. Repertoires were generated with immunoSEQ multiplex PCR, while TCRdb's copy carries only in-frame clones and drops some. This sample has over 750,000 clones, with approximately 96% found just once. In the naive CD8 group, cells lacked CD45RO and were positively selected for CCR7, so terminally differentiated effector memory CD45RA+ cells were left out. The sample was naive CD8+ T cells sorted from blood. The receptors originated from a man aged 30 to 39 in good health.

The chain joins TRBV7-8 to TRBJ2-3; 12 nucleotides align to TRBD2. V was clipped by 0 bases and J by 5 bases; unmatched bases: 9. Germline V gene lookup returns CDR1 SGHVS and CDR2 FQNEAQ. The CDR3 is made up of 18 amino acids. CDR3 residues: CASSLAASSGRARDTQYF. As DNA, the CDR3 is TGTGCCAGCAGCTTAGCCGCTTCTAGCGGGAGGGCCAGAGATACGCAGTATTTT.

This chain links TRBV27 with TRBJ2-3; 13 bases match TRBD2. The CDR3 is made up of 21 amino acids. Germline values: CDR1 MNHEY, CDR2 SMNVEV (reference sequence). Losses at the gene ends were 4 bases for V and 0 bases for J; bases not matched to a gene: 16. CDR3 in amino acids: CASSSTGGGLAGASSTDTQYF. CDR3 in DNA: TGTGCCAGCAGTTCGACAGGGGGCGGACTAGCGGGAGCCTCTAGCACAGATACGCAGTATTTT.

The chain uses TRBV6-1 and TRBJ1-1; 9 positions agree with TRBD1. Germline CDR1 reads MNHNS; CDR2 reads SASEGT. The CDR3 spans 14 residues. The V and J ends lost 4 bases and 6 bases, in that order; junction bases with no gene match: 6. Written as DNA, the CDR3 is TGTGCCAGCAGTGCGGGACAGGGTGCATCTGAAGCTTTCTTT. It yields the protein CASSAGQGASEAFF.